The 29 T cell receptor beta chains given below trace back to one sample, sequenced in a study of T cells in Graves' hyperthyroidism and ophthalmopathy (dated by TCRdb to about 2019). Receptor libraries were prepared by multiplex PCR. The sequencing machine was an Illumina HiSeq 2000. Amplification of TCR beta CDR3 regions was carried out from RNA transcripts. For the first round of RT-PCR on the TCR CDR3, the HTBI primer set was used together with the Qiagen OneStep RT-PCR kit. TCRdb trimmed the raw reads at Q25, called clones with MiXCR and kept productive beta chains. Rows are combined by CDR3 protein, so each entry shows the most common genes and DNA. The sample contains more than 500,000 distinct CDR3 sequences, about 15% of them found a single time. 4.3% of the sample lies in the top ten. The specimen was blood. Receptors originate from a woman in her 40s with Graves' ophthalmopathy.

This clonotype was counted many times. The chain links TRBV28 to TRBJ1-5; 8 bases are a match to TRBD1. Losses at the gene ends were 8 bases for V and 6 bases for J; bases not matched to a gene: 3. Germline CDR1 reads MDHEN; CDR2 reads SYDVKM. The CDR3 runs 12 residues. The CDR3 sequence is CASAGGTQPQHF. The CDR3 DNA reads as TGTGCCAGCGCAGGGGGCACTCAGCCCCAGCATTTT.

This clonotype was observed at least ten times. The rearrangement links TRBV20-1 to TRBJ2-7; D tentatively fits TRBD1 or TRBD2 (5 bases each). V lost 4 bases and J lost 9, with 16 bases in between. Germline V gene lookup returns CDR1 DFQATT and CDR2 SNEGSKA (reference sequence). The CDR3 runs to 12 residues. The CDR3 nucleotides are TGCAGTGCTATAGCCGGGACGAAGAGGCAGTACTTC. The encoded protein is CSAIAGTKRQYF.

This clonotype showed up many times. The chain combines TRBV28 with TRBJ1-1; D perhaps matches TRBD1 (5 bases). The V end lost 9 bases, the J end lost 4 bases, and 12 bases lay between the germline ends. In germline, CDR1 is MDHEN, CDR2 SYDVKM. The CDR3 sequence is 12 residues long. Here the CDR3 reads CASGWGGTEAFF. Here the CDR3 DNA reads TGTGCCAGTGGTTGGGGGGGCACTGAAGCTTTCTTT.

This clonotype was seen a handful of times. The rearrangement links TRBV6-2 or TRBV6-3 to TRBJ2-3, with 8 bases identical to TRBD2. Losses at the gene ends were 6 bases for V and 2 bases for J; bases not matched to a gene: 4. Germline V lookup: CDR1 MNHEY, CDR2 SVGEGT. The CDR3 totals 14 residues. CDR3 in DNA: TGTGCCAGCAGCGGACTAGCCTTCACAGATACGCAGTATTTT. The encoded protein is CASSGLAFTDTQYF.

This clonotype was seen ten or more times. The chain joins TRBV6-2 or TRBV6-3 to TRBJ2-7, with 8 bases identical to TRBD2. Germline V CDR1 and CDR2: MNHEY, SVGEGT. V shed 2 bases and J 0 bases; nucleotides not matched to a gene: 6. This CDR3 is built from 16 residues. The CDR3 loop reads CASSYERGSSSYEQYF. The CDR3 coding sequence is TGTGCCAGCAGTTACGAGCGGGGGTCCAGCTCCTACGAGCAGTACTTC.

There are many counts of this clonotype. The chain has TRBV27 and TRBJ1-1; TRBD1 matches at 7 bases. The ends lost 2 bases at V and 3 bases at J; junction bases unmatched: 6. Germline values: CDR1 MNHEY, CDR2 SMNVEV (reference sequence). This CDR3 has 15 residues. This chain's CDR3 is CASSLRLQGDTEAFF. The DNA of the CDR3 is TGTGCCAGCAGTTTAAGGTTGCAGGGGGACACTGAAGCTTTCTTT.

In this sample, this clonotype turned up many times. The rearrangement uses TRBV29-1 and TRBJ1-2; D not resolved. CDR1 SQVTM and CDR2 ANQGSEA come from the germline V gene. V lost 2 bases and J 4 bases, leaving 11 bases between the germline ends. The CDR3 length is 13 residues. CDR3 sequence reads: CSVERRDSYGYTF. The CDR3 region has the DNA TGCAGCGTTGAACGTAGGGATTCCTATGGCTACACCTTC.

This clonotype was recorded a few times. The chain is built from TRBV6-1 and TRBJ1-5; D is unclear. V was trimmed by 6 bases and J by 3 bases, leaving 15 bases between them. Germline V gives CDR1 MNHNS, CDR2 SASEGT. CDR3 size: 15 residues. Written as DNA, the CDR3 is TGTGCCAGCAGCAGTCGGTGGCAGATCAATCAGCCCCAGCATTTT. This codes for CASSSRWQINQPQHF.

This clonotype was detected many times. This chain joins TRBV11-2 and TRBJ2-5, with 7 bases aligning to TRBD1. Per the germline V gene, CDR1 is SGHAT and CDR2 is FQNNGV. The CDR3 consists of 14 residues. Trimming removed 0 bases from V and 7 bases from J; junction bases left unmatched: 5. The CDR3 reads CASSLDTTGWTQYF. The CDR3 coding sequence is TGTGCCAGCAGCTTAGACACGACAGGGTGGACCCAGTACTTC.

V is TRBV19 and J is TRBJ2-5, with D perhaps matching TRBD1 or TRBD2 (5 bases each). CDR3 length: 15 amino acids. Between the trimmed V and J ends, which lost 5 bases and 4 bases, there was a span of 17 bases. Per the germline V gene, CDR1 is LNHDA and CDR2 is SQIVND (reference sequence). The CDR3 sequence: CASSRPGRGRETQYF. The CDR3, as DNA: TGTGCCAGTAGTCGCCCGGGACGAGGGCGAGAGACCCAGTACTTC.

This clonotype was seen at least ten times. The chain links TRBV19 to TRBJ2-2; D is possibly TRBD1 or TRBD2 (6 bases each). The CDR3 totals 14 residues. Looked up from germline, CDR1 is LNHDA and CDR2 is SQIVND (reference sequence). Trimming pared 3 bases from V and 6 bases from J, leaving 11 bases between. The CDR3 reads CASSMQGRSGELFF. CDR3 coding DNA: TGTGCCAGTAGTATGCAGGGGAGGTCCGGGGAGCTGTTTTTT.

The rearrangement uses TRBV20-1 and TRBJ1-2; D might be TRBD1 (5 bases). The CDR3 loop spans 15 amino acids. Per germline, CDR1 DFQATT and CDR2 SNEGSKA (reference sequence). Trimming shortened V by 5 bases and J by 5 bases, and 21 bases separated the two germline ends. The DNA for the CDR3 is TGCAGTGCTCCCGAGAACGGTAGGGGAAAGTATGGCTACACCTTC. This codes for CSAPENGRGKYGYTF.

This clonotype was detected ten times or more. The rearrangement joins TRBV12-3 or TRBV12-4 to TRBJ1-1; no definite D call. The germline V and J ends were trimmed by 1 base and 1 base, with 13 bases remaining between them. The CDR3 has 16 amino acids. CDR3 sequence: CASSLGPDLANTEAFF. The CDR3 DNA is TGTGCCAGCAGTTTAGGTCCGGACCTCGCGAACACTGAAGCTTTCTTT.

CDR3 amino acids: CASSLTGFESPLHF. The DNA of the CDR3 is TGTGCCAGCAGTTTAACAGGGTTCGAGTCACCCCTCCACTTT. The V gene is TRBV27, the J gene TRBJ1-6, with TRBD1 as a possible D gene (6 bases). V was clipped by 2 bases and J by 10 bases, with 12 bases between them. CDR3 length equals 14 residues. Germline CDR1 is MNHEY and CDR2 is SMNVEV (reference sequence).

This clonotype was counted at least ten times. The chain employs TRBV6-5 and TRBJ1-2, with TRBD1 as a possible D gene (5 bases). The V end lost 5 bases, the J end lost 4 bases, and 14 bases lay between the germline ends. The CDR3 consists of 14 residues. Germline CDR1 is MNHEY and CDR2 is SVGAGI. The CDR3 loop reads CASSRARGGYGYTF. The CDR3 DNA sequence: TGTGCCAGCAGTCGAGCTAGGGGCGGCTATGGCTACACCTTC.

The gene calls are TRBV7-8 and TRBJ2-4, with TRBD1 identical over 8 bases. Trimming took 5 bases from V and 1 from J; bases not matched to a gene: 7. Germline V lookup: CDR1 SGHVS, CDR2 FQNEAQ. The CDR3 spans 16 residues. CDR3 loop: CASSIRGDRAKNIQYF. The CDR3 nucleotides read TGTGCCAGCAGCATTCGAGGGGACAGGGCCAAAAACATTCAGTACTTC. Using reference TRBV7-8 and TRBJ2-4 for the parts outside the CDR3, the full variable domain is GAGVSQSPRYKVAKRGQDVALRCDPISGHVSLFWYQQALGQGPEFLTYFQNEAQLDKSGLPSDRFFAERPEGSVSTLKIQRTQQEDSAVYLCASSIRGDRAKNIQYFGAGTRLSVL.

V and J are TRBV29-1 and TRBJ2-7; D may correspond to TRBD1 or TRBD2 (5 bases each). Germline V gene sequence: CDR1 SQVTM, CDR2 ANQGSEA. This CDR3 is 12 amino acids long. V gave up 8 bases and J gave up 2 bases, with 13 bases separating them. CDR3 residues: CSTSSGPYEQYF. Here the CDR3 DNA reads TGCAGCACTTCGTCGGGACCCTACGAGCAGTACTTC.

This clonotype occurred many times. The chain recombines TRBV7-3 with TRBJ2-2; D is perhaps TRBD1 (5 bases). V gave up 9 bases and J gave up 3 bases, with 11 bases separating them. The CDR3 is 13 residues long. CDR1 and CDR2 from the germline V gene are SGHTA and FQGTGA. CDR3 in amino acids: CASNKGDTGELFF. As DNA, the CDR3 is TGTGCCAGTAATAAAGGGGACACCGGGGAGCTGTTTTTT. The full variable domain, its missing parts supplied by reference TRBV7-3 and TRBJ2-2, is GAGVSQTPSNKVTEKGKYVELRCDPISGHTALYWYRQSLGQGPEFLIYFQGTGAADDSGLPNDRFFAVRPEGSVSTLKIQRTERGDSAVYLCASNKGDTGELFFGEGSRLTVL.

The V gene is TRBV6-4, the J gene TRBJ2-2, with TRBD1 identical over 8 bases. The trim removed 3 bases at V and 3 bases at J, leaving 3 bases unmatched. Per the germline V gene, CDR1 is MRHNA and CDR2 is SNTAGT. The CDR3 consists of 15 residues. DNA for the CDR3: TGTGCCAGCAGTGATGGGACAGGTGACACCGGGGAGCTGTTTTTT. Protein product: CASSDGTGDTGELFF.

The gene calls are TRBV29-1 and TRBJ2-5; 7 bases are a match to TRBD2. The CDR3 totals 16 residues. Germline-derived CDR1 and CDR2 are SQVTM and ANQGSEA. Trimming removed 0 bases from V and 7 bases from J; junction bases left unmatched: 14. The chain's CDR3 is CSVEDPGGRVRTTQYF. For the CDR3, the DNA is TGCAGCGTTGAAGATCCAGGCGGGAGAGTACGGACGACCCAGTACTTC.

This clonotype was counted many times. The CDR3 reads CASSQNRGAFLNTEAFF. The CDR3 coding sequence is TGCGCCAGCAGCCAAAATAGGGGCGCCTTCTTGAACACTGAAGCTTTCTTT. This chain joins TRBV4-1 and TRBJ1-1, with D possibly being TRBD1 (5 bases). Germline-derived CDR1 and CDR2 are MGHRA and YSYEKL. The CDR3 spans 17 residues. Trimming shortened V by 2 bases and J by 0 bases, and 16 bases separated the two germline ends.

This clonotype was observed at least ten times. V gene TRBV6-2 or TRBV6-3 combines with J gene TRBJ1-2; no reliable D call. The CDR3 is made up of 11 amino acids. V gave up 6 bases and J gave up 4 bases, with 6 bases separating them. Germline V CDR1 and CDR2: MNHEY, SVGEGT. This CDR3 reads CASSHSYGYTF. The DNA for the CDR3 is TGTGCCAGCAGCCACAGCTATGGCTACACCTTC.

Many counts were recorded for this clonotype. The J gene is TRBJ2-7, the V gene TRBV27; 10 bases are shared with TRBD2. The CDR3 totals 15 residues. Germline V CDR1 and CDR2: MNHEY, SMNVEV (reference sequence). V dropped 2 bases and J dropped 4; count of bases not matched to a gene: 5. The CDR3 bases are TGTGCCAGCAGTTTAGGGACTAGCGTAAGGTACGAGCAGTACTTC. Amino acid sequence: CASSLGTSVRYEQYF.

This clonotype was observed many times. The V and J genes are TRBV10-3 and TRBJ2-7; 13 bases agree with TRBD2. The V and J ends lost 4 bases and 2 bases, in that order; junction bases with no gene match: 5. This CDR3 has 16 residues. Germline V lookup: CDR1 ENHRY, CDR2 SYGVKD. This CDR3 reads CAISGTGTSGTYEQYF. CDR3 nucleotide sequence: TGTGCCATCAGTGGTACCGGGACTAGCGGGACCTACGAGCAGTACTTC.

Ten or more counts support this clonotype. The chain employs TRBV29-1 and TRBJ1-2; TRBD1 is a possible D gene (5 bases). The ends were cut back, 1 base at V and 4 bases at J, with 13 bases in the middle. From germline, CDR1 is SQVTM and CDR2 ANQGSEA. The CDR3 runs 14 residues. The CDR3 spells CSVEGREFIYGYTF. CDR3 DNA sequence: TGCAGCGTTGAAGGCAGGGAATTTATCTATGGCTACACCTTC.

This clonotype has at least ten counts. J is TRBJ2-2 and V is TRBV19, with D possibly being TRBD2 (5 bases). Trimming left V 3 bases short and J 4 bases short, with 9 bases between. The CDR3 runs to 14 residues. Germline CDR1 LNHDA, CDR2 SQIVND (reference sequence). The CDR3 is CASSIPGFTGELFF. In DNA form, the CDR3 reads TGTGCCAGTAGTATTCCGGGATTCACCGGGGAGCTGTTTTTT. Combining the CDR3 with reference TRBV19 and TRBJ2-2 gives the whole variable domain DGGITQSPKYLFRKEGQNVTLSCEQNLNHDAMYWYRQDPGQGLRLIYYSQIVNDFQKGDIAEGYSVSREKKESFPLTVTSAQKNPTAFYLCASSIPGFTGELFFGEGSRLTVL.

This clonotype was found many times. This chain uses TRBV20-1 with TRBJ1-2; D gene ambiguous. The CDR3 is 11 amino acids. The germline V gene encodes CDR1 DFQATT and CDR2 SNEGSKA (reference sequence). Trimming took off 6 bases at V and 4 bases at J, with 9 bases between the two ends. The chain's CDR3 is CSAVPGYGYTF. DNA for the CDR3: TGCAGTGCCGTGCCTGGCTATGGCTACACCTTC.

This clonotype was counted many times. The chain joins TRBV10-1 to TRBJ2-3; no firm D call. The V gene's germline CDR1 is WNHNN and CDR2 SYGVQD (reference sequence). The V and J ends lost 3 bases and 2 bases respectively, with 9 bases between them. The CDR3 loop spans 14 amino acids. The CDR3 DNA reads TGCGCCAGCAGTGATTGGGCGGCCACAGATACGCAGTATTTT. It specifies CASSDWAATDTQYF.

This chain uses TRBV28 with TRBJ1-2; TRBD1 agrees at 9 bases. J was trimmed by 8 bases and V by 6 bases; bases with no gene match: 7. CDR1 and CDR2 from the germline V gene are MDHEN and SYDVKM. CDR3 size: 13 residues. CDR3 loop: CASSEDRGRGYTF. The CDR3 coding sequence is TGTGCCAGCAGCGAGGACAGGGGTCGCGGCTACACCTTC.